This TCR beta chain was captured in a study of cytomegalovirus exposure and HLA in healthy donors. CDR1 and CDR2 from the germline V gene are MGHDK and SYGVNS. The CDR3 is 11 amino acids. V was cut by 4 bases and J by 8 bases, with 8 bases left in between. 60 Vbeta and 13 Jbeta primers were used in PCR. Profiling relied on immunoSEQ multiplex PCR, and the TCRdb table lists in-frame clones only, not all of them. The repertoire includes 160,000 or so clones, approximately 79% of them detected once, and 0.65% to 0.75% sits in the top ten. The material sequenced was PBMCs. This receptor was obtained from a woman between 40 and 50 years old in good health and CMV-seronegative. The rearrangement joins TRBV25-1 to TRBJ1-1, with D unclear. CDR3: CASSALTEAFF. The CDR3 DNA reads as TGTGCCAGCAGTGCCCTAACCGAAGCTTTCTTT.